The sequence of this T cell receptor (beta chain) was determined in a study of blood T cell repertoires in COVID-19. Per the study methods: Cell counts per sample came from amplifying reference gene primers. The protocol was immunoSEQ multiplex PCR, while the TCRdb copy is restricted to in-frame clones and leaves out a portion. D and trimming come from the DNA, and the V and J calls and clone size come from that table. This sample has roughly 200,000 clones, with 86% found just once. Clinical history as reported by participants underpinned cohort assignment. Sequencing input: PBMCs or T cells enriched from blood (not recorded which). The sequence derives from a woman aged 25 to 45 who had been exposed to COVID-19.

The CDR3, as DNA: TGTGCCAGCAGTTCCGGGGGGAGCGGGAACACTGAAGCTTTCTTT. This gives the protein CASSSGGSGNTEAFF. The gene calls are TRBV28 and TRBJ1-1; D perhaps matches TRBD1 (5 bases). The V gene lost 4 bases and the J gene lost 1 base, with 13 bases spanning the gap. This CDR3 is 15 amino acids long. Germline V gives CDR1 MDHEN, CDR2 SYDVKM. The entire variable domain, with the rest obtained from reference TRBV28 and TRBJ1-1, is as follows: DVKVTQSSRYLVKRTGEKVFLECVQDMDHENMFWYRQDPGLGLRLIYFSYDVKMKEKGDIPEGYSVSREKKERFSLILESASTNQTSMYLCASSSGGSGNTEAFFGQGTRLTVV.